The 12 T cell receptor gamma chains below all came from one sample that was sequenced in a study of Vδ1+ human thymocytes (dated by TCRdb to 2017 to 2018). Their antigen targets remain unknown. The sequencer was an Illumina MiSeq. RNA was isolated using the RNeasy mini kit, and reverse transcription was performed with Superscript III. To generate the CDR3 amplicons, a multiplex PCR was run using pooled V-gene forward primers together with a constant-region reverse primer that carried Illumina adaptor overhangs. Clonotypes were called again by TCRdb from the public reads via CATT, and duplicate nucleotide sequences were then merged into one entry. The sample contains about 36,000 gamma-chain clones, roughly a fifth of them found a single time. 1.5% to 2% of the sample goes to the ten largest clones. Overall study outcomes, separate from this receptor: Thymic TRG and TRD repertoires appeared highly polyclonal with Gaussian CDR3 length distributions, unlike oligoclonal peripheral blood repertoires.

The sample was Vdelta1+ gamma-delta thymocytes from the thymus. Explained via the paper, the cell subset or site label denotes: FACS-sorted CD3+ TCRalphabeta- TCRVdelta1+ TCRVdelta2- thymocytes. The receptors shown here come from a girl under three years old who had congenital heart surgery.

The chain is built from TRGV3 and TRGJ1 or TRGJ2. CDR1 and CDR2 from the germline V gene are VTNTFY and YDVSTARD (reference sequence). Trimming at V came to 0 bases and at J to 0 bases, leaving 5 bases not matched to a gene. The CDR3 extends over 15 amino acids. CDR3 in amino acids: CATWDRRTNYYKKLF. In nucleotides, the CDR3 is TGTGCCACCTGGGACAGGCGAACGAATTATTATAAGAAACTCTTT.

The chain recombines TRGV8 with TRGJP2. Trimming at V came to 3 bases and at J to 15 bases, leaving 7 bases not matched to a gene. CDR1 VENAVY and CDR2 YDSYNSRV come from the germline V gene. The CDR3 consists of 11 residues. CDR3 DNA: TGTGCCACCTGGGATTGGGTTCTCAAGACGTTT. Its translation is CATWDWVLKTF.

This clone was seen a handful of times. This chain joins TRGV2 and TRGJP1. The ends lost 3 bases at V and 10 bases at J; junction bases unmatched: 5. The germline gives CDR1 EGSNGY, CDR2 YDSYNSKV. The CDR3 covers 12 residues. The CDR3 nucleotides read TGTGCCACCTGGGACAGGCTTTGGTTCAAGATATTT. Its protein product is CATWDRLWFKIF.

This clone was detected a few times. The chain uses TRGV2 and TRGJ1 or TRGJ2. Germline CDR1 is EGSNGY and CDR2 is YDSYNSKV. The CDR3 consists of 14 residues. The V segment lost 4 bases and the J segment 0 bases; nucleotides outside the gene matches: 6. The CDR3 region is CATWDRKNYYKKLF. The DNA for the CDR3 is TGTGCCACCTGGGATAGGAAGAATTATTATAAGAAACTCTTT.

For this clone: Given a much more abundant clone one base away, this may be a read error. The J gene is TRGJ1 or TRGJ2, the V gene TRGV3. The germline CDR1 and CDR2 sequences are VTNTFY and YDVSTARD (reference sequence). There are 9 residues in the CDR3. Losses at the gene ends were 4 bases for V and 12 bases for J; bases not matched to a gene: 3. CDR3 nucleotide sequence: TGTGCCACCTGGGAAGGGAAACTCTTT. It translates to CATWEGKLF.

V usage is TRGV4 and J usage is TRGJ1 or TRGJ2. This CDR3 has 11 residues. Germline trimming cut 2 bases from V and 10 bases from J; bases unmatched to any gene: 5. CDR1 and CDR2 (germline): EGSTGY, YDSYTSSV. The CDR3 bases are TGTGCCACCTGGGATGCTATGAAGAAACTCTTT. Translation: CATWDAMKKLF.

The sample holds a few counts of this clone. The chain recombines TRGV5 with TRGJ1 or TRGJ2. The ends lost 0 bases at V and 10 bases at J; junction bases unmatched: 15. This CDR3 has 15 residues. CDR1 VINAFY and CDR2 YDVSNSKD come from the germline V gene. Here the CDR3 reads CATWDRPSTLCKKLF. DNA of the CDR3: TGTGCCACCTGGGACAGGCCTTCCACTTTATGCAAGAAACTCTTT.

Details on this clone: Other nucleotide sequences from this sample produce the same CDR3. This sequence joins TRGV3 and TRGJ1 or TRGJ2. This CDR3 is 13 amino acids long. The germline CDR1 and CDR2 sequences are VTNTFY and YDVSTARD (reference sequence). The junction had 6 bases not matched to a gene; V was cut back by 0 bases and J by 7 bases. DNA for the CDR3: TGTGCCACCTGGGACAGGCCTGAGTATAAGAAACTCTTT. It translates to CATWDRPEYKKLF.

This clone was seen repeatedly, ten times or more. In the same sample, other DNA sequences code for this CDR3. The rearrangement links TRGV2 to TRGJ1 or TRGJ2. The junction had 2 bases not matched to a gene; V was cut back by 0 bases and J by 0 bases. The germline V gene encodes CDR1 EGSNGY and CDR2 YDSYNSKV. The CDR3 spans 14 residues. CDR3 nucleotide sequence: TGTGCCACCTGGGACGGGTTGAATTATTATAAGAAACTCTTT. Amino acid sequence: CATWDGLNYYKKLF.

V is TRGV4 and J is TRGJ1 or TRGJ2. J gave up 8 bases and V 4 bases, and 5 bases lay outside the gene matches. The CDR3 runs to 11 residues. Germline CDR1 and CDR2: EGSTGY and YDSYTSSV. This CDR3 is CATWDLHKKLF. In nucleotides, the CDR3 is TGTGCCACCTGGGACCTTCATAAGAAACTCTTT.

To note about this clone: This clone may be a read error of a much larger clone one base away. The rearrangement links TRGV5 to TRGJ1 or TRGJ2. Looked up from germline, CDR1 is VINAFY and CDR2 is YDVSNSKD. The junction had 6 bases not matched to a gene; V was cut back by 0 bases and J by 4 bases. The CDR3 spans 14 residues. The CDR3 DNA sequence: TGTGCCACCTGGGACAGGCCCGACTATTATAAGAAACTCTTT. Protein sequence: CATWDRPDYYKKLF.

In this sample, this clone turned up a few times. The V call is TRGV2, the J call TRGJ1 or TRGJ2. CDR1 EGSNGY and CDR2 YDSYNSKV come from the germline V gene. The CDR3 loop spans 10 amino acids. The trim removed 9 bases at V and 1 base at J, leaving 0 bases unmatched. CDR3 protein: CATNYYKKLF. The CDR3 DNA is TGTGCCACCAATTATTATAAGAAACTCTTT.